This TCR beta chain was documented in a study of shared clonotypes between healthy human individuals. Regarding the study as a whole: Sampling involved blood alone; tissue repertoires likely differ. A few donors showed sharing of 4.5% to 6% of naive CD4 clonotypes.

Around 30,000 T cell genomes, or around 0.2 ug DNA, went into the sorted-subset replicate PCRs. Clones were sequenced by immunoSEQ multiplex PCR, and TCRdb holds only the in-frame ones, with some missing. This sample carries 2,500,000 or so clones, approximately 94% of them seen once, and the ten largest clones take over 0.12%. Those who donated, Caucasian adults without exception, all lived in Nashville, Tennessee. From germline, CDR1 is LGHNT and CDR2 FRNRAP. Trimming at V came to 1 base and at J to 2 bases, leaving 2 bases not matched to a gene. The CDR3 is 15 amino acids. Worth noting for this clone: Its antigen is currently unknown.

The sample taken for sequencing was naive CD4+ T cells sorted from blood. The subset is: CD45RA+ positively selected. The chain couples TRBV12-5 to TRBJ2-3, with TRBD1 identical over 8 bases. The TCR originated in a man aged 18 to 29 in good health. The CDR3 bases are TGTGCTAGTGGTTTGGGACAGGGGCTCACAGATACGCAGTATTTT. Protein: CASGLGQGLTDTQYF.